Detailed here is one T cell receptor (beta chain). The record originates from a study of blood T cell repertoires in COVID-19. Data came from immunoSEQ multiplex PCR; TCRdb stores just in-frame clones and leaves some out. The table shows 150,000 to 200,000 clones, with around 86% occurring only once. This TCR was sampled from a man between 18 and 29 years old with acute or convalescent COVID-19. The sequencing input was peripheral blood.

CDR3 loop: CASSLDLAAGELFF. The CDR3 DNA follows: TGTGCCAGCAGCTTAGATCTAGCAGCCGGGGAGCTGTTTTTT. This sequence joins TRBV11-2 and TRBJ2-2; D perhaps matches TRBD2 (5 bases). V was shortened by 0 bases and J by 6 bases, with 8 bases between the two germline ends. This CDR3 has 14 amino acids. CDR1 SGHAT and CDR2 FQNNGV come from the germline V gene.